The 29 T cell receptor beta chains presented below share a single source sample, sequenced in a study of T cells in Graves' hyperthyroidism and ophthalmopathy. Using RNA transcripts as the source, TCR beta CDR3 regions were amplified. TCR CDR3 underwent first-round RT-PCR with the HTBI primer set. TCRdb reanalysed the multiplex PCR reads using MiXCR and keeps one entry per CDR3 protein. The data show hundreds of thousands of distinct CDR3 sequences, approximately 23% seen once. The sequenced material came from blood. These receptors all come from a woman in her 70s with Graves' ophthalmopathy.

The rearrangement joins TRBV20-1 to TRBJ2-5, with D tentatively TRBD2 (5 bases). CDR3 length equals 13 residues. Germline CDR1 reads DFQATT; CDR2 reads SNEGSKA (reference sequence). The V gene lost 2 bases and the J gene lost 5 bases, with 12 bases spanning the gap. CDR3 DNA sequence: TGCAGTGCTAGACCTTTGAGGGAGGAGACCCAGTACTTC. It yields the protein CSARPLREETQYF.

The table lists this clonotype with many counts. This sequence joins TRBV28 and TRBJ2-1; the match to TRBD1 covers 9 bases. Germline CDR1 is MDHEN and CDR2 is SYDVKM. The CDR3 is 15 residues long. The trim removed 6 bases at V and 5 bases at J, leaving 8 bases unmatched. The CDR3 here is CASRAGTGPHNEQFF. Here the CDR3 DNA reads TGTGCCAGCAGGGCCGGGACAGGGCCCCACAATGAGCAGTTCTTC.

The genes are TRBV6-1 and TRBJ2-1; a possible D gene is TRBD2 (6 bases). In germline, CDR1 is MNHNS, CDR2 SASEGT. The V end was cut by 7 bases, the J end by 0 bases, with 16 bases between. This CDR3 is 16 amino acids long. CDR3 residues: CASTRGVPRSYNEQFF. CDR3 DNA: TGTGCCAGCACCCGCGGGGTTCCCCGCTCCTACAATGAGCAGTTCTTC.

The rearrangement links TRBV28 to TRBJ2-3, with 11 bases aligning to TRBD2. With V trimmed by 5 bases and J by 2 bases, 3 bases remained unmatched. Per germline, CDR1 MDHEN and CDR2 SYDVKM. This CDR3 has 15 amino acids. The CDR3 DNA follows: TGTGCCAGCAGTACTAGCGGGAGCTCCACAGATACGCAGTATTTT. Protein: CASSTSGSSTDTQYF.

The chain employs TRBV6-1 and TRBJ1-6, with 8 bases fitting TRBD1. Germline V gives CDR1 MNHNS, CDR2 SASEGT. The CDR3 spans 16 residues. V was clipped by 6 bases and J by 10 bases; unmatched bases: 14. In DNA, the CDR3 is TGTGCCAGCAGAGCCGGGACAGGCCACGTTTGGTCACCCCTCCACTTT. This encodes CASRAGTGHVWSPLHF.

The V and J genes are TRBV6-5 and TRBJ1-1, with D hard to call. CDR3 length equals 14 residues. The V and J ends lost 0 bases and 5 bases respectively, with 10 bases between them. Germline V lookup: CDR1 MNHEY, CDR2 SVGAGI. In DNA, the CDR3 is TGTGCCAGCAGTTACTCGAGCGAGGGTACTGAAGCTTTCTTT. This gives the protein CASSYSSEGTEAFF.

This clonotype was found a few times. The chain carries TRBV5-1 and TRBJ2-2; 7 nucleotides agree with TRBD1. Germline lookup yields CDR1 SGHRS and CDR2 YFSETQ. The CDR3 extends over 17 amino acids. Germline trimming cut 1 base from V and 2 bases from J; bases unmatched to any gene: 8. The CDR3 protein is CASSLLVTGSNTGELFF. CDR3 sequence (DNA): TGCGCCAGCAGCTTGTTGGTGACAGGGTCCAACACCGGGGAGCTGTTTTTT.

The V call is TRBV11-2, the J call TRBJ2-5; possibly TRBD2 for D (6 bases). From germline, CDR1 is SGHAT and CDR2 FQNNGV. This CDR3 has 16 amino acids. V was shortened by 3 bases and J by 2 bases, with 16 bases between the two germline ends. CDR3 bases: TGTGCCAGCAGCTTTGCCCCGGGACTTGATCAAGAGACCCAGTACTTC. It translates to CASSFAPGLDQETQYF. Complete variable domain (other parts from reference TRBV11-2 and TRBJ2-5): EAGVAQSPRYKIIEKRQSVAFWCNPISGHATLYWYQQILGQGPKLLIQFQNNGVVDDSQLPKDRFSAERLKGVDSTLKIQPAKLEDSAVYLCASSFAPGLDQETQYFGPGTRLLVL.

About this clonotype: One junction end disagrees with the germline gene, perhaps due to a read error. J is TRBJ2-3 and V is TRBV5-1; D may be TRBD1 (6 bases). The germline CDR1 and CDR2 sequences are SGHRS and YFSETQ. The CDR3 spans 14 residues. The CDR3 DNA follows: TGCGCCAGCAGCTTGGACAGGGACACAGATGCGCAGTATTTT. Protein: CASSLDRDTDAQYF.

A note on this clonotype: This may be a read error: a much more frequent sequence differs by one nucleotide. The chain carries TRBV12-3 or TRBV12-4 and TRBJ2-1, with 16 positions matching TRBD2. The CDR3 contains 17 residues. For the CDR3, the DNA is TGTGCCAGCCGGGGACTAGCGGGAGGGAGCTCCTACAGTGAGCAGTTCTTC. It yields the protein CASRGLAGGSSYSEQFF.

This clonotype was seen repeatedly, ten times or more. The rearrangement links TRBV20-1 to TRBJ2-1; D tentatively fits TRBD1 or TRBD2 (5 bases each). This CDR3 contains 17 residues. Trimming took 6 bases from V and 6 from J, leaving 27 bases between them. Per germline, CDR1 DFQATT and CDR2 SNEGSKA (reference sequence). In DNA form, the CDR3 reads TGCAGTGCACCGGGCCTTATGGTCAGGGACCACTTCAATGAGCAGTTCTTC. Translated: CSAPGLMVRDHFNEQFF.

In this sample, this clonotype turned up a few times. The chain recombines TRBV19 with TRBJ2-2, with D perhaps TRBD1 or TRBD2 (5 bases each). The CDR3 spans 14 residues. Between the trimmed V and J ends, which lost 7 bases and 4 bases, there was a span of 13 bases. The germline CDR1 and CDR2 sequences are LNHDA and SQIVND (reference sequence). The CDR3 bases are TGTGCCAGTAACCCCCTTGGGGGCACCGGGGAGCTGTTTTTT. Its protein is CASNPLGGTGELFF. Combining the CDR3 with reference TRBV19 and TRBJ2-2 gives the whole variable domain DGGITQSPKYLFRKEGQNVTLSCEQNLNHDAMYWYRQDPGQGLRLIYYSQIVNDFQKGDIAEGYSVSREKKESFPLTVTSAQKNPTAFYLCASNPLGGTGELFFGEGSRLTVL.

The rearrangement uses TRBV6-1 and TRBJ2-1; TRBD2 aligns across 14 bases. V lost 5 bases, J lost 3 bases, and 6 bases stayed unmatched. The CDR3 is 17 residues long. CDR1 and CDR2 (germline): MNHNS, SASEGT. CDR3 region: CASSSRLAGGNYNEQFF. CDR3 bases: TGTGCCAGCAGTTCTAGACTAGCGGGAGGGAACTACAATGAGCAGTTCTTC.

This clonotype has just a few counts. The chain has TRBV5-1 and TRBJ2-1; 8 positions agree with TRBD1. After removal of 0 bases from V and 3 bases from J, the junction contained 5 bases not matched to a gene. The CDR3 contains 16 residues. Germline V gives CDR1 SGHRS, CDR2 YFSETQ. CDR3 amino acids: CASSLGPTGDYNEQFF. DNA for the CDR3: TGCGCCAGCAGCTTGGGACCGACAGGGGACTACAATGAGCAGTTCTTC.

This clonotype turned up a few times. The CDR3 bases are TGTGCCAGCAGGCGACTAGCGGACGTGGGGAATGAGCAGTTCTTC. This gives the protein CASRRLADVGNEQFF. The chain has TRBV6-2 or TRBV6-3 and TRBJ2-1; 9 positions match TRBD2. The CDR3 loop spans 15 amino acids. J lost 7 bases, V lost 6 bases, and 10 bases had no gene match. The germline gives CDR1 MNHEY, CDR2 SVGEGT.

The chain links TRBV2 to TRBJ1-5; 9 nucleotides agree with TRBD1. Trimming removed 7 bases from V and 5 bases from J; junction bases left unmatched: 3. Germline values: CDR1 SNHLY, CDR2 FYNNEI. The CDR3 runs 13 residues. The CDR3, as DNA: TGTGCCAGCACTGACAGGGGGTATCAGCCCCAGCATTTT. Its protein product is CASTDRGYQPQHF.

This chain connects TRBV20-1 to TRBJ2-5; 10 bases fit TRBD1. Germline CDR1 and CDR2: DFQATT and SNEGSKA (reference sequence). The trim removed 5 bases at V and 5 bases at J, leaving 8 bases unmatched. There are 14 residues in the CDR3. The CDR3 is CSAPSRTGGETQYF. CDR3 in DNA: TGCAGTGCTCCCAGCCGGACAGGGGGGGAGACCCAGTACTTC.

This clonotype was seen many times. The chain uses TRBV28 and TRBJ1-6; 11 positions agree with TRBD1. Germline CDR1 MDHEN, CDR2 SYDVKM. The junction had 5 bases not matched to a gene; V was cut back by 3 bases and J by 10 bases. The CDR3 is 15 amino acids. Here the CDR3 DNA reads TGTGCCAGCAGTTTTTTCAGGACAGGGGGCTCACCCCTCCACTTT. Its protein is CASSFFRTGGSPLHF.

This clonotype has only a few counts. The V gene is TRBV27, the J gene TRBJ1-2, with 8 bases aligning to TRBD1. CDR3 length: 16 residues. The germline gives CDR1 MNHEY, CDR2 SMNVEV (reference sequence). V gave up 2 bases and J gave up 0 bases; unmatched junction bases: 5. CDR3 sequence reads: CASSLTGGTSNYGYTF. Here the CDR3 DNA reads TGTGCCAGCAGTTTAACAGGGGGGACCTCTAACTATGGCTACACCTTC.

The gene calls are TRBV6-1 and TRBJ2-2; maybe TRBD1 (5 bases). There are 12 residues in the CDR3. The V and J ends lost 6 bases and 6 bases respectively, with 8 bases between them. Germline lookup yields CDR1 MNHNS and CDR2 SASEGT. The CDR3 sequence: CASRLRAGELFF. The CDR3 nucleotides read TGTGCCAGCAGGCTCAGGGCCGGGGAGCTGTTTTTT.

There are a few counts of this clonotype. The rearrangement uses TRBV6-1 and TRBJ2-3; D is unresolved. The CDR3 consists of 11 residues. The germline V gene encodes CDR1 MNHNS and CDR2 SASEGT. V lost 5 bases to trimming and J lost 12 bases, with 12 bases between them. The CDR3 DNA sequence: TGTGCCAGCAGTCAAGGAAGGAATCAGTATTTT. Its translation is CASSQGRNQYF.

This clonotype was observed many times. V gene TRBV2 combines with J gene TRBJ2-1; TRBD2 matches at 9 bases. The CDR3 extends over 13 amino acids. The trim removed 8 bases at V and 3 bases at J, leaving 2 bases unmatched. Germline V gene sequence: CDR1 SNHLY, CDR2 FYNNEI. The DNA of the CDR3 is TGTGCCAGCGCGCGGGAGGGCTACAATGAGCAGTTCTTC. It yields the protein CASAREGYNEQFF. Filled out from reference TRBV2 and TRBJ2-1, the complete variable domain reads EPEVTQTPSHQVTQMGQEVILRCVPISNHLYFYWYRQILGQKVEFLVSFYNNEISEKSEIFDDQFSVERPDGSNFTLKIRSTKLEDSAMYFCASAREGYNEQFFGPGTRLTVL.

V is TRBV20-1 and J is TRBJ1-1; D uncertain. The ends were cut back, 2 bases at V and 2 bases at J, with 9 bases in the middle. Per germline, CDR1 DFQATT and CDR2 SNEGSKA (reference sequence). This CDR3 contains 13 residues. CDR3 residues: CSARRDLNTEAFF. Here the CDR3 DNA reads TGCAGTGCTAGAAGGGATCTAAACACTGAAGCTTTCTTT.

This clonotype was counted a few times. This chain connects TRBV10-3 to TRBJ2-1; 13 nucleotides agree with TRBD2. The CDR3 is made up of 17 amino acids. The V and J ends lost 6 bases and 2 bases, in that order; junction bases with no gene match: 7. Germline V lookup: CDR1 ENHRY, CDR2 SYGVKD. CDR3 in DNA: TGTGCCATCAGGGGGACTAGCGGGAATAATGCCTACAATGAGCAGTTCTTC. It encodes CAIRGTSGNNAYNEQFF.

This clonotype was seen more than once but under ten times. The genes are TRBV25-1 and TRBJ1-6; 9 nucleotides match TRBD1. CDR1 MGHDK and CDR2 SYGVNS come from the germline V gene. V was pared by 4 bases and J by 11 bases, with 3 bases of the junction left unmatched. The CDR3 sequence is 13 residues long. The CDR3 reads CASSGGQGPPLHF. In nucleotides, the CDR3 is TGTGCCAGCAGTGGAGGACAGGGGCCACCCCTCCACTTT.

In its sample, this clonotype was seen many times. This chain uses TRBV24-1 with TRBJ2-1; D is unresolved. The CDR3 consists of 14 residues. With 3 bases removed from V and 4 bases from J, the gap between germline ends came to 9 bases. Germline CDR1 reads KGHDR; CDR2 reads SFDVKD. CDR3 in amino acids: CATSDHSAYNEQFF. The CDR3 DNA reads TGTGCCACCAGTGATCACTCAGCGTACAATGAGCAGTTCTTC.

This clonotype was recorded many times. V gene TRBV28 combines with J gene TRBJ1-2; maybe TRBD1 (5 bases). Per germline, CDR1 MDHEN and CDR2 SYDVKM. Trimming removed 6 bases at V and 0 bases at J, with 8 bases between. CDR3 size: 13 residues. CDR3 coding DNA: TGTGCCAGCAGGGTGACAGCTAACTATGGCTACACCTTC. Translated, it gives CASRVTANYGYTF.

In its sample, this clonotype was seen many times. J is TRBJ1-5 and V is TRBV12-3 or TRBV12-4, with 8 bases identical to TRBD1. The CDR3 has 13 residues. V lost 10 bases, J lost 4 bases, and 6 bases stayed unmatched. Written as DNA, the CDR3 is TGTGCCATTGGACAGGGTTGGAATCAGCCCCAGCATTTT. Translating gives CAIGQGWNQPQHF.

The chain is built from TRBV6-1 and TRBJ2-7; 10 bases fit TRBD2. This CDR3 comprises 15 residues. V was clipped by 6 bases and J by 4 bases; unmatched bases: 9. The germline gives CDR1 MNHNS, CDR2 SASEGT. CDR3 sequence (DNA): TGTGCCAGCAGCAAGGTGGCTAGCGGGAGTTACGAGCAGTACTTC. Its protein is CASSKVASGSYEQYF.